This T cell receptor (beta chain) derives from a study of cytotoxic CD8 clonotypes in ibrutinib-treated CLL. Whole-study context: After a median of around six years, some 14 patients stayed remitted and approximately 12 progressed; responses had been partial in around 24 and complete in 2.

Here immunoSEQ multiplex PCR was the method, and the copy in TCRdb shows in-frame clones only, minus some. The sample lists hundreds of thousands of clones; around three quarters were seen once. The CDR3 loop spans 14 amino acids. The J segment lost 9 bases and the V segment lost 4 bases, leaving 10 bases of the junction unmatched. Germline values: CDR1 SGDLS, CDR2 YYNGEE. This clone was picked up a small number of times. This TCR came from a human donor with chronic lymphocytic leukemia. Sequenced here: PBMCs, sampled after 24 months of ibrutinib treatment. The chain has TRBV9 and TRBJ2-1, with TRBD1 matching 7 bases. The CDR3 DNA is TGTGCCAGCAGCCGTGGGACAGCCCCTATTGAGCAGTTCTTC. Protein product: CASSRGTAPIEQFF.